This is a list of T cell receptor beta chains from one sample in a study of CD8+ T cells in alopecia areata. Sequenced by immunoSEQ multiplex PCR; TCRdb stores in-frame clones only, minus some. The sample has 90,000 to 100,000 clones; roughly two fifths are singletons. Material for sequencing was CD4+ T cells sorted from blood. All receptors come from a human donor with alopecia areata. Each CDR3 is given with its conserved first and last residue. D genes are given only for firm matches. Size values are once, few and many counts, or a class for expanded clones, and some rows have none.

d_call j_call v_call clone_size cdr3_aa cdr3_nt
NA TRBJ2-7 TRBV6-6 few CASSSLPSYEQYF TGTGCCAGCAGTTCCTTACCTTCCTACGAGCAGTACTTC
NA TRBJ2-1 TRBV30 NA CAWRYSSSYNEQFF TGTGCCTGGAGATACTCGAGCTCCTACAATGAGCAGTTCTTC
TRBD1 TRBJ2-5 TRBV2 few CASSYRGSGETQYF TGTGCCAGCAGTTACAGGGGATCGGGAGAGACCCAGTACTTC
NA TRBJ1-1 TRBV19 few CASSPSLNTEAFF TGTGCCAGTAGTCCCTCACTGAACACTGAAGCTTTCTTT
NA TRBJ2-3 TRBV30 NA CAWSVQSDTQYF TGTGCCTGGAGTGTACAAAGTGATACGCAGTATTTT
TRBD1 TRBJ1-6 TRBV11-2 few CASSFTGQGDSPLHF TGTGCCAGCAGCTTCACCGGACAGGGAGATTCACCCCTCCACTTT
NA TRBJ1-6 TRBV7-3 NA CASSLSGENSPLHF TGTGCCAGCAGCTTATCAGGGGAGAATTCACCCCTCCACTTT
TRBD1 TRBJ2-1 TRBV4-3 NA CASSQDRDRVIDNEQFF TGCGCCAGCAGCCAAGATCGGGACAGGGTCATCGACAATGAGCAGTTCTTC
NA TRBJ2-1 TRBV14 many CASSRLKQGGAYNEQFF TGTGCCAGCAGCCGCTTGAAACAGGGTGGGGCATACAATGAGCAGTTCTTC
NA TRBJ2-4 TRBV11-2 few CASSFGGSIIIQYF TGTGCCAGCAGCTTTGGGGGGAGCATCATCATTCAGTACTTC
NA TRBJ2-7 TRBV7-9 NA CASSLAEEYEQYF TGTGCCAGCAGCTTAGCGGAGGAATACGAGCAGTACTTC
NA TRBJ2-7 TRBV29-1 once CSVVTGQMREQYF TGCAGCGTTGTCACTGGACAGATGCGCGAGCAGTACTTC
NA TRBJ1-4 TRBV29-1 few CSVVEGAREKLFF TGCAGCGTTGTTGAGGGAGCAAGGGAAAAACTGTTTTTT
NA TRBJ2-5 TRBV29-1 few CSVGLPETQYF TGCAGCGTTGGGCTTCCAGAGACCCAGTACTTC
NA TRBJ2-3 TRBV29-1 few CSVEIGVADTQYF TGCAGCGTTGAAATTGGGGTGGCAGATACGCAGTATTTT
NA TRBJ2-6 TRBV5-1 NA CASSLGTRAWANVLTF TGCGCCAGCAGCTTGGGGACCCGAGCATGGGCCAACGTCCTGACTTTC
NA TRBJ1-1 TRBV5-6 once CASSLNRNTEAFF TGTGCCAGCAGCTTAAACAGGAACACTGAAGCTTTCTTT
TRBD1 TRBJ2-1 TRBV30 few CACKISIEGTGKFF TGTGCCTGCAAGATAAGTATAGAAGGGACAGGGAAGTTCTTC
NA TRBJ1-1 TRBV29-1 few CSVRRTERAEAFF TGCAGCGTTAGGCGGACAGAGCGGGCTGAAGCTTTCTTT
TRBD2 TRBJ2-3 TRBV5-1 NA CASSLLSTSSGTDTQYF TGCGCCAGCAGCTTGCTCTCGACTAGCTCTGGCACAGATACGCAGTATTTT
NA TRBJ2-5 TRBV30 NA CAWRMRGQETQYF TGTGCCTGGAGAATGCGGGGCCAAGAGACCCAGTACTTC
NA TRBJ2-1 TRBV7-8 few CASSSKPGDLENEQFF TGTGCCAGCAGCTCCAAACCCGGGGACTTAGAAAATGAGCAGTTCTTC
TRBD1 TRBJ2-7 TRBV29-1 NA CSVKYRGHDEQYF TGCAGCGTAAAGTACAGGGGGCACGACGAGCAGTACTTC
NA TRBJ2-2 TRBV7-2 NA CASSFQGYRELFF TGTGCCAGCAGCTTTCAGGGATATAGGGAGCTGTTTTTT
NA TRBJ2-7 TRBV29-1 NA CSVEDRVTYEQYF TGCAGCGTTGAAGACAGGGTAACCTACGAGCAGTACTTC
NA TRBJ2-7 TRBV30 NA CAWSAGPFYEQYF TGTGCCTGGAGTGCGGGACCATTTTACGAGCAGTACTTC
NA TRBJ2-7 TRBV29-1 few CSVDTGLEQYF TGCAGCGTTGACACTGGGCTCGAGCAGTACTTC
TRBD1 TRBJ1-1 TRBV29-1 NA CSVEDRGVWNTEAFF TGCAGCGTTGAAGACAGGGGGGTTTGGAACACTGAAGCTTTCTTT
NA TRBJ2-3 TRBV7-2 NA CASSQRPPTDTQYF TGTGCCAGCAGCCAACGACCCCCCACAGATACGCAGTATTTT
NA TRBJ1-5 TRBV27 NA CASSLVGKTTIGNQPQHF TGTGCCAGCAGTTTAGTAGGGAAGACCACGATAGGCAATCAGCCCCAGCATTTT
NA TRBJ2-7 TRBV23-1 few CASSGLGVAYEQYF TGCGCCAGCAGTGGCCTGGGGGTAGCCTACGAGCAGTACTTC
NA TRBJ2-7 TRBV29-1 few CSVLVQRNSYEQYF TGCAGCGTTCTTGTCCAGCGGAACTCCTACGAGCAGTACTTC
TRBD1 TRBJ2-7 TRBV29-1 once CSVEARDRGPPYEQYF TGCAGCGTTGAAGCGCGGGACAGGGGACCTCCCTACGAGCAGTACTTC
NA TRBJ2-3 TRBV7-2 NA CASSLAPFTDTQYF TGTGCCAGCAGCCTAGCCCCTTTTACAGATACGCAGTATTTT
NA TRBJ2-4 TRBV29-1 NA CSVVNSKNIQYF TGCAGCGTTGTAAACAGCAAAAACATTCAGTACTTC
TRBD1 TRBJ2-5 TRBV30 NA CAWVDRGSAQTQYF TGTGCCTGGGTAGACAGGGGGAGCGCGCAGACCCAGTACTTC
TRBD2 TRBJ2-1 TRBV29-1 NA CSVGPSGGEEYNEQFF TGCAGCGTTGGCCCTAGCGGGGGGGAAGAATACAATGAGCAGTTCTTC
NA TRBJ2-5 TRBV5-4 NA CASSLDGGAQYF TGTGCCAGCAGCTTGGACGGAGGTGCCCAGTACTTC